The source of this T cell receptor (beta chain) is a study of beta chain features in type 1 diabetes. Study background: No patient-donor differences in age, gender, total cells or subset yield.

Cells sorted by CD45RO/CCR7/CD25/CD127/CD95/CD27 comprised CD4+ naive, central memory, regulatory and stem cell-like memory cells. In its sample, this clone was seen a few times. Antigen: not known. Every isolated RNA sample was fully reverse transcribed, so sequencing captured expressed TCRB transcripts. Profiled with immunoSEQ multiplex PCR; TCRdb holds only in-frame clones, not every one. The data hold about 390,000 clones, with 8.5% to 10% observed a single time. Notes on the study in general: Within each of all four CD4+ subsets, Type 1 diabetes patients had TCRB CDR3s that were moderately but significantly shorter.

Trimming cost V 5 bases and J 6 bases; bases outside gene matches: 9. Per the germline V gene, CDR1 is SGHVS and CDR2 is FNYEAQ. CDR3 length equals 15 residues. This receptor was obtained from a man in his thirties or forties with type 1 diabetes. The V and J genes are TRBV7-6 and TRBJ2-3; 9 nucleotides line up with TRBD2. The sample was central memory CD4+ T cells from blood. The chain's CDR3 is CASSTIAGAEDTQYF. DNA of the CDR3: TGTGCCAGCAGCACCATAGCGGGAGCGGAGGATACGCAGTATTTT.